The TCR beta chain described here comes from a study of early T cells in non-severe SARS-CoV-2 infection. Turning to the study itself: Alpha and beta chains were unpaired, from unsorted whole-blood bulk RNA. Broader study findings: VDJdb matching favored anti-spike CD8 responses, missing private and CD4 specificities.

The protocol attached unique molecular identifiers to individual cDNA molecules. TCRdb re-derived calls from the 5' RACE reads in MiXCR, one entry per CDR3 protein. The sample contains over 30,000 distinct CDR3 sequences, about 6% of which appear only once. V lost 7 bases, J lost 2 bases, and 11 bases lay in between. CDR3 size: 13 residues. Germline CDR1 is MNHNS and CDR2 is SASEGT. Comment on this clonotype: Its antigen is not identified.

Sequencing was performed on whole blood. The origin of this receptor is an adult who was a healthcare worker with PCR-confirmed SARS-CoV-2 infection or an uninfected control (not recorded which). The chain has TRBV6-1 and TRBJ2-5, with no clear D. The CDR3 spells CASTRTPQETQYF. The CDR3 coding sequence is TGTGCCAGCACCAGGACGCCGCAAGAGACCCAGTACTTC.